These 29 T cell receptor beta chains came from one sample sequenced in a study of beta chain features in type 1 diabetes. General study points: A moderate, significant TCRB CDR3 shortening appeared in type 1 diabetes across four CD4+ subsets.

The sequenced template was cDNA made from the entire isolated RNA. Only in-frame clones appear in the TCRdb table, and some are missing; sequencing was by immunoSEQ multiplex PCR. The repertoire holds around 160,000 clones, with just over 8% as singletons. Antigens for these TCRs are unknown. Sequenced input: central memory CD4+ T cells from blood. These receptors all stem from a woman aged 18-30 years with type 1 diabetes.

This clone has just a few counts. The chain combines TRBV9 with TRBJ2-3; 8 positions match TRBD2. V was pared by 5 bases and J by 1 base, with 6 bases of the junction left unmatched. Germline CDR1 and CDR2: SGDLS and YYNGEE. This CDR3 region has 15 residues. CDR3 region: CASSDHGGGTDTQYF. CDR3 DNA: TGTGCCAGCAGTGACCACGGGGGGGGCACAGATACGCAGTATTTT.

A few counts support this clone. The V and J genes are TRBV9 and TRBJ2-1; tentative D call: TRBD1 (5 bases). Trimming removed 0 bases from V and 0 bases from J, with 10 bases in between. The CDR3 sequence is 16 residues long. In germline, CDR1 is SGDLS, CDR2 YYNGEE. The CDR3 DNA is TGTGCCAGCAGCGTAGGCAGTAGGGGCTCCTACAATGAGCAGTTCTTC. Translating gives CASSVGSRGSYNEQFF.

The rearrangement links TRBV7-7 to TRBJ2-3, with a tentative D call TRBD1 (6 bases). CDR1 is SSHAT, CDR2 FNYEAQ, per germline (reference sequence). V was pared by 5 bases and J by 2 bases, with 14 bases between. The CDR3 sequence is 15 residues long. DNA for the CDR3: TGTGCCAGCAGCCCCGTCGACAGGCCCACAGATACGCAGTATTTT. Translation gives CASSPVDRPTDTQYF.

This clone was picked up a small number of times. The chain recombines TRBV7-9 with TRBJ1-5, with 8 bases matching TRBD1. This CDR3 region has 14 residues. Germline V gene data show CDR1 as SEHNR and CDR2 as FQNEAQ (reference sequence). The ends lost 3 bases at V and 4 bases at J; junction bases unmatched: 2. In nucleotides, the CDR3 is TGTGCCAGCAGCTTGACAGGGGCAAATCAGCCCCAGCATTTT. Amino acid sequence: CASSLTGANQPQHF.

The genes are TRBV11-1 and TRBJ1-1; TRBD1 matches 7 bases. This CDR3 contains 15 residues. Germline V CDR1 and CDR2: SGHAT, FQDESV (reference sequence). V trimming: 5 bases; J trimming: 1 base; junction bases outside the gene matches: 7. CDR3 in amino acids: CASSLQGLTNTEAFF. For the CDR3, the DNA is TGTGCCAGCAGCCTACAGGGGCTTACGAACACTGAAGCTTTCTTT.

In this sample, this clone turned up many times. This chain uses TRBV7-9 with TRBJ2-1, with 12 positions matching TRBD2. Germline V gene data show CDR1 as SEHNR and CDR2 as FQNEAQ (reference sequence). J was trimmed by 7 bases and V by 6 bases; bases with no gene match: 10. This CDR3 spans 16 amino acids. The CDR3 DNA reads as TGTGCCAGCAGATTACAGACTAGCGGGAGAGCGAATGAGCAGTTCTTC. It codes for CASRLQTSGRANEQFF.

This sequence joins TRBV11-2 and TRBJ1-1, with D perhaps TRBD1 (5 bases). Trimming took off 3 bases at V and 6 bases at J, with 14 bases between the two ends. The CDR3 is 14 amino acids. The germline V gene has CDR1 SGHAT and CDR2 FQNNGV. CDR3 in amino acids: CASSFPSVGAEAFF. The CDR3 DNA sequence: TGTGCCAGCAGCTTTCCCTCAGTAGGGGCTGAAGCTTTCTTT.

Here the CDR3 DNA reads TGTGCCAGCAGAGTCCTCAGCTCTGGAAACACCATATATTTT. This translates into CASRVLSSGNTIYF. V and J are TRBV28 and TRBJ1-3; no clear D gene. CDR3 length: 14 amino acids. V gave up 6 bases and J gave up 0 bases, with 9 bases separating them. The V gene's germline CDR1 is MDHEN and CDR2 SYDVKM.

The chain is built from TRBV4-3 and TRBJ1-1; 7 bases agree with TRBD1. J lost 4 bases, V lost 4 bases, and 6 bases had no gene match. Germline V CDR1 and CDR2: LGHNA, YSLEER. This CDR3 is 14 amino acids long. CDR3 DNA: TGCGCCAGCAGCCGAAACACAGGGGTCACTGAAGCTTTCTTT. This codes for CASSRNTGVTEAFF.

The rearrangement links TRBV11-2 to TRBJ2-5, with D possibly being TRBD2 (5 bases). The CDR3 loop spans 14 amino acids. V dropped 1 base and J dropped 2 bases, with 8 bases sitting between them. Germline V gene sequence: CDR1 SGHAT, CDR2 FQNNGV. For the CDR3, the DNA is TGTGCCAGCAGCTTAGGCGGGCGACAAGAGACCCAGTACTTC. This encodes CASSLGGRQETQYF.

The chain recombines TRBV7-9 with TRBJ2-3, with 7 bases lining up with TRBD2. J lost 0 bases, V lost 5 bases, and 8 bases had no gene match. The V gene's germline CDR1 is SEHNR and CDR2 FQNEAQ (reference sequence). This CDR3 contains 16 residues. The CDR3 DNA follows: TGTGCCAGCAGCCCAAGAAGCGGGGCTAGCACAGATACGCAGTATTTT. Protein: CASSPRSGASTDTQYF. Based on the CDR3 plus reference TRBV7-9 and TRBJ2-3, the full variable domain is DTGVSQNPRHKITKRGQNVTFRCDPISEHNRLYWYRQTLGQGPEFLTYFQNEAQLEKSRLLSDRFSAERPKGSFSTLEIQRTEQGDSAMYLCASSPRSGASTDTQYFGPGTRLTVL.

The V call is TRBV18, the J call TRBJ2-3, with unresolved D. Germline lookup yields CDR1 KGHSH and CDR2 LQKENI. Trimming pared 3 bases from V and 3 bases from J, leaving 13 bases between. The CDR3 covers 15 residues. CDR3 protein: CASSPSVEWTDTQYF. CDR3 sequence (DNA): TGTGCCAGCTCACCGAGCGTAGAGTGGACAGATACGCAGTATTTT.

This chain connects TRBV7-3 to TRBJ2-6, with a weak D call TRBD2 (5 bases). Trimming left V 1 base short and J 2 bases short, with 12 bases between. The CDR3 has 17 amino acids. Per germline, CDR1 SGHTA and CDR2 FQGTGA. CDR3 sequence (DNA): TGTGCCAGCAGCTTAAGACCGGGAAAGGCTGGGGCCAACGTCCTGACTTTC. Translating it yields CASSLRPGKAGANVLTF.

V and J are TRBV10-3 and TRBJ2-1, with D maybe TRBD1 (5 bases). V lost 2 bases to trimming and J lost 6 bases, with 5 bases between them. Germline V gene sequence: CDR1 ENHRY, CDR2 SYGVKD. CDR3 length: 12 amino acids. CDR3 in amino acids: CAISEQGNEQFF. CDR3 sequence (DNA): TGTGCCATCAGTGAGCAGGGCAATGAGCAGTTCTTC.

Only a few counts were recorded for this clone. The rearrangement uses TRBV13 and TRBJ2-7; 12 bases agree with TRBD2. Germline assignment: CDR1 PRHDT and CDR2 FYEKMQ (reference sequence). The junction had 7 bases not matched to a gene; V was cut back by 5 bases and J by 5 bases. CDR3 size: 15 residues. The CDR3 nucleotides read TGTGCCAGCAGCCTTTCCGGACTAGCGGGAAACGAGCAGTACTTC. Its protein is CASSLSGLAGNEQYF. Using reference TRBV13 and TRBJ2-7 for the parts outside the CDR3, the full variable domain is AAGVIQSPRHLIKEKRETATLKCYPIPRHDTVYWYQQGPGQDPQFLISFYEKMQSDKGSIPDRFSAQQFSDYHSELNMSSLELGDSALYFCASSLSGLAGNEQYFGPGTRLTVT.

The chain is built from TRBV14 and TRBJ1-1; D uncertain. The germline gives CDR1 SGHDN, CDR2 FVKESK. CDR3 length: 17 amino acids. V was clipped by 4 bases and J by 0 bases, with 18 bases between them. The CDR3 sequence is CASSLLRTREVNTEAFF. The CDR3 region has the DNA TGTGCCAGCAGCCTCCTAAGAACACGGGAGGTGAACACTGAAGCTTTCTTT. Full variable domain (remainder filled in from reference TRBV14 and TRBJ1-1): EAGVTQFPSHSVIEKGQTVTLRCDPISGHDNLYWYRRVMGKEIKFLLHFVKESKQDESGMPNNRFLAERTGGTYSTLKVQPAELEDSGVYFCASSLLRTREVNTEAFFGQGTRLTVV.

The table lists this clone with a few counts. J is TRBJ1-5 and V is TRBV15; TRBD1 matches 9 bases. The J segment lost 6 bases and the V segment lost 5 bases, leaving 14 bases of the junction unmatched. Germline CDR1 reads LNHNV; CDR2 reads YYDKDF (reference sequence). The CDR3 covers 17 residues. The CDR3 DNA sequence: TGTGCCACCAGCTCGAACCGGGGACAGGGAGGTGTTCAGCCCCAGCATTTT. It yields the protein CATSSNRGQGGVQPQHF.

This chain connects TRBV28 to TRBJ2-3, with 10 nucleotides matching TRBD2. CDR3 length: 15 amino acids. Germline V CDR1 and CDR2: MDHEN, SYDVKM. Trimming took 4 bases from V and 5 from J; bases not matched to a gene: 6. The CDR3 region is CASSWRASGRDTQYF. CDR3 sequence (DNA): TGTGCCAGCAGTTGGCGGGCTAGCGGGAGAGATACGCAGTATTTT.

This clone was counted only a few times. The chain uses TRBV5-1 and TRBJ2-7; 8 bases align to TRBD1. The CDR3 runs to 15 residues. J was trimmed by 5 bases and V by 5 bases; bases with no gene match: 12. Per germline, CDR1 SGHRS and CDR2 YFSETQ. CDR3 sequence (DNA): TGCGCCAGCAGTAGAGGTGGGCAGGGGGCGGACGAGCAGTACTTC. Translated: CASSRGGQGADEQYF.

There are many counts of this clone. The gene calls are TRBV7-2 and TRBJ2-7; D ambiguous. Germline CDR1 is SGHTA and CDR2 is FQGNSA. With 5 bases removed from V and 2 bases from J, the gap between germline ends came to 7 bases. The length of the CDR3 is 12 residues. The CDR3 here is CASSGSTYEQYF. CDR3 bases: TGTGCCAGCAGCGGTTCTACCTACGAGCAGTACTTC.

This clone occurred a few times. This chain connects TRBV29-1 to TRBJ1-2; D may be TRBD1 (6 bases). The CDR3 is made up of 15 amino acids. Germline V gene lookup returns CDR1 SQVTM and CDR2 ANQGSEA. Between the trimmed V and J ends, which lost 1 base and 12 bases, there was a span of 24 bases. The CDR3 bases are TGCAGCGTTGAAGCCGACGCGGGGGGGCACTATGGGGACACCTTC. Translated: CSVEADAGGHYGDTF.

This clone was detected ten times or more. V and J are TRBV10-3 and TRBJ1-2; D ambiguous. The V end was cut by 10 bases, the J end by 2 bases, with 14 bases between. CDR1 and CDR2 (germline): ENHRY, SYGVKD. The CDR3 spans 13 residues. The CDR3 coding sequence is TGTGCCACCAAGGCTACAGACAACTATGGCTACACCTTC. Translating gives CATKATDNYGYTF.

Only a few counts were recorded for this clone. V gene TRBV10-3 combines with J gene TRBJ1-2; D remains unclear. The CDR3 spans 11 residues. Trimming stripped 6 bases from V and 6 bases from J, with 8 bases between. Germline values: CDR1 ENHRY, CDR2 SYGVKD. The CDR3 DNA reads as TGTGCCATCAGCCCAGGTGATGGCTACACCTTC. Its protein product is CAISPGDGYTF.

This chain uses TRBV7-6 with TRBJ2-3; D is undetermined. The CDR3 runs 14 residues. CDR1 and CDR2 from the germline V gene are SGHVS and FNYEAQ. Trimming removed 2 bases from V and 3 bases from J, with 9 bases in between. CDR3 nucleotides: TGTGCCAGCAGCTTACAATCAGTTACAGATACGCAGTATTTT. It is translated as CASSLQSVTDTQYF.

DNA of the CDR3: TGTGCCAGCAGATCTGCAGGGGGCGCGGCCCCCTTGGGGGCTTTCTTT. Residues: CASRSAGGAAPLGAFF. V and J are TRBV28 and TRBJ1-1; 8 bases agree with TRBD1. Germline loops: CDR1 MDHEN, CDR2 SYDVKM. The CDR3 spans 16 residues. With V trimmed by 6 bases and J by 11 bases, 20 bases remained unmatched.

This clone was counted between two and nine times. The V call is TRBV6-5, the J call TRBJ2-4; 8 bases fit TRBD1. The length of the CDR3 is 14 residues. Germline loops: CDR1 MNHEY, CDR2 SVGAGI. V shed 8 bases and J 0 bases; nucleotides not matched to a gene: 3. The CDR3: CASGQGLAKNIQYF. The DNA for the CDR3 is TGTGCCAGCGGACAGGGACTAGCCAAAAACATTCAGTACTTC.

This chain joins TRBV11-3 and TRBJ2-5, with 11 nucleotides matching TRBD2. The CDR3 consists of 17 residues. Germline V lookup: CDR1 SGHNT, CDR2 YENEEA. The ends lost 5 bases at V and 5 bases at J; junction bases unmatched: 13. This CDR3 is CASSASGTSGGGETQYF. The CDR3 DNA reads as TGTGCCAGCAGCGCCTCGGGGACTAGCGGAGGAGGGGAGACCCAGTACTTC.

This rearrangement joins TRBV19 to TRBJ2-5; the match to TRBD1 covers 9 bases. The V and J ends lost 10 bases and 7 bases, in that order; junction bases with no gene match: 10. Germline V CDR1 and CDR2: LNHDA, SQIVND (reference sequence). This CDR3 region has 13 residues. The CDR3 DNA reads as TGTGCCACCAATACAGGGGGCGGGGGGACCCAGTACTTC. Its translation is CATNTGGGGTQYF.

The chain recombines TRBV9 with TRBJ2-3, with D possibly matching TRBD1 (6 bases). Per germline, CDR1 SGDLS and CDR2 YYNGEE. The CDR3 consists of 13 residues. The germline V and J ends were trimmed by 1 base and 13 bases, with 16 bases remaining between them. The CDR3 loop reads CASSVTLTGREYF. The CDR3 bases are TGTGCCAGCAGCGTAACCCTAACAGGGCGGGAGTATTTT.